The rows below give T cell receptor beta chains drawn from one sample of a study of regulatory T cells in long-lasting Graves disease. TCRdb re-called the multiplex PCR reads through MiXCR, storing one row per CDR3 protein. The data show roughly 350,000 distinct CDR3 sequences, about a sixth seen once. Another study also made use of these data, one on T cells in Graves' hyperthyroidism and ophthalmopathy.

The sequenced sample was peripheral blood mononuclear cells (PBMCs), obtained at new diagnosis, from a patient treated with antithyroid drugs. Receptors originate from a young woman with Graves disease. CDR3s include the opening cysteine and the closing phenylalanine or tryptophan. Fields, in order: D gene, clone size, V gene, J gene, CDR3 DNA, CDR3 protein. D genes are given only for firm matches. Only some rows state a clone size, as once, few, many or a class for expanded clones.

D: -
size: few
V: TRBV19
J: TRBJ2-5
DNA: TGTGCCAGTAGAACGACAGGTAGCCCTCGAGAGACCCAGTACTTC
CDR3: CASRTTGSPRETQYF

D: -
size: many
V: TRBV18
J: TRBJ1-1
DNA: TGTGCCAGCTCAGATCAAGCGACTGAAGCTTTCTTT
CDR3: CASSDQATEAFF

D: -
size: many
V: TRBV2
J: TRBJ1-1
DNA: TGTGCCAGCGGCCAGATAAACACTGAAGCTTTCTTT
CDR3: CASGQINTEAFF

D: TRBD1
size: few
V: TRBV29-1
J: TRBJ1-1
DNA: TGCAGCGTAACCGACCGGGACAGGGCGATTATGAACACTGAAGCTTTCTTT
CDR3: CSVTDRDRAIMNTEAFF

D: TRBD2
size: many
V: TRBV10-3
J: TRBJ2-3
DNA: TGTGCCATCAAGGCTAGCGGGGACCCCACAGATACGCAGTATTTT
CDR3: CAIKASGDPTDTQYF

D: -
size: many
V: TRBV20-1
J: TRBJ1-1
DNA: TGCAGTGCTATACAGGCCCCGGTAGCTTTCTTT
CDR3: CSAIQAPVAFF

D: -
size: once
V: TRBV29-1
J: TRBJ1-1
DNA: TGCAGCGTTGTTGGAGGCACTGAAACTTTCTTT
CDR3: CSVVGGTETFF

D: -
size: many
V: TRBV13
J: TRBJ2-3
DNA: TGTGCCAGCAGCTTTAAGTCGAGAAGCACAGATACGCAGTATTTT
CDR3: CASSFKSRSTDTQYF

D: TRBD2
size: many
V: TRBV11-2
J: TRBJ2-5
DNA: TGTGCCAGCAGCTTACTAGCGGGAGCGGGAGAGACCCAGTACTTC
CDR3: CASSLLAGAGETQYF

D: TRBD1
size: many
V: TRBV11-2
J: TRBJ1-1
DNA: TGCGCCAGCAGCTTGGACAGGGAAGGGACTGAAGCTTTCTTT
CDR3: CASSLDREGTEAFF

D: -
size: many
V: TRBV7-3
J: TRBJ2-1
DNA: TGTGCCAGCAGCTTATCCGGGGACAATGAGCAGTTCTTC
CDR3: CASSLSGDNEQFF

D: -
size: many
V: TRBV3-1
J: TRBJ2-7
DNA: TGTGCCAGCAGCCCCGACGGTGGCTACGAGCAGTACTTC
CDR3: CASSPDGGYEQYF

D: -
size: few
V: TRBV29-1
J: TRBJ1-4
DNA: TGCAGCGTTGAAGAAGGGCAGGGGAGACTGTTTTTT
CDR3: CSVEEGQGRLFF

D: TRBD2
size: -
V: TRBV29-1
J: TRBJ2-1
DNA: TGCAGCGTTGGGCGAGCGGGAGCTGTCTACAATGAGCAGTTCTTC
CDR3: CSVGRAGAVYNEQFF

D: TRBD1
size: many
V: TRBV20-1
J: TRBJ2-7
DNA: TGCAGTGCTAGAGATCAAGGGGACAGGGCAGCCTCCTACGAGCAGTACTTC
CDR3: CSARDQGDRAASYEQYF

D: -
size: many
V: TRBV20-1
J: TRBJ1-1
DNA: TGCAGTGCCCTACAGGGCTACGGAGCTTTCTTT
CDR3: CSALQGYGAFF

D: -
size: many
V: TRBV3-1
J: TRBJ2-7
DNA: TGTGCCAGCAGCTCCCGCTTCCGGGGGAACTACGAGCAGTACTTC
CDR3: CASSSRFRGNYEQYF

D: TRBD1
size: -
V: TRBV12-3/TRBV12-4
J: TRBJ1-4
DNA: TGTGCCAGCAGTTCGGGACAGGGAGTTGAAAAACTGTTTTTT
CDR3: CASSSGQGVEKLFF

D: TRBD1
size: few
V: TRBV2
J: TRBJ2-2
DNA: TGTGCCAGCTCTTGGACAGGCCCGAACACCGGGGAGCTGTTTTTT
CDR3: CASSWTGPNTGELFF

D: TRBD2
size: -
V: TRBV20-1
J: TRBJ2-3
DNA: TGCAGTGCTCAACTAGCGGGAGTTTCGGAAGATACGCAGTATTTT
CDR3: CSAQLAGVSEDTQYF

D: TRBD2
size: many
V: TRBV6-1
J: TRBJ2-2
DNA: TGTGCCAGCAGTGAAGACCTAGCGGGGGGGATCCGGGAGCTGTTTTTT
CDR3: CASSEDLAGGIRELFF

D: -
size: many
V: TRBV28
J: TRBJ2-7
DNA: TGTGCCAGCAGTTTAGAAAGAGGCTTTCCACCCTACGAGCAGTACTTC
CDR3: CASSLERGFPPYEQYF

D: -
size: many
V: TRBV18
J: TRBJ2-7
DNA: TGTGCCAGCTCACCACGGGCCGGGGACTACGAGCAGTACTTC
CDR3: CASSPRAGDYEQYF

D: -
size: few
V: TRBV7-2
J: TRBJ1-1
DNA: TGTGCCAGCAGCTTAGAGGTCCAGAGAACTGAAGCTTTCTTT
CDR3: CASSLEVQRTEAFF

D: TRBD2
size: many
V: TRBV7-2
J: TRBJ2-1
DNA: TGTGCCAGCAGCTTGGGGGCGGGGGGGCTCTACAATGAGCAGTTCTTC
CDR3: CASSLGAGGLYNEQFF

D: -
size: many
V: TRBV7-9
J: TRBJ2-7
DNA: TGTGCCAGCAGCTTTGTCGGGTCGGACTACGAGCAGTACTTC
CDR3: CASSFVGSDYEQYF

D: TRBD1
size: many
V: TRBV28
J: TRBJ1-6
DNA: TGTGCCGGATCAGGGGGCGCCGGGAATTCACCCCTCCACTTT
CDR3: CAGSGGAGNSPLHF

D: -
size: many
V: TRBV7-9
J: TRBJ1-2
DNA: TGTGCCAGCAGCTTAAGCGGGGCGGAAAAGGGCTATGGCTACACCTTC
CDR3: CASSLSGAEKGYGYTF

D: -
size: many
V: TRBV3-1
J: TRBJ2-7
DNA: TGTGCCAGCAGCCGCGACACGACTAGTACCTACGAGCAGTACTTC
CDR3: CASSRDTTSTYEQYF

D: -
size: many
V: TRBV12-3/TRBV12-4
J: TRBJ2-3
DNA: TGTGCCAGCAGTTCCCAGCGGGTCGGCTCAGATACGCAGTATTTT
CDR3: CASSSQRVGSDTQYF

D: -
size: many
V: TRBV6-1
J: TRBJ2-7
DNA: TGTGCCAGCAGTCCCTCCGGGACACACTACGAGCAGTACTTC
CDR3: CASSPSGTHYEQYF

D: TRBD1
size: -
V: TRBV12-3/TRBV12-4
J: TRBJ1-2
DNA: TGTGCCAGTTCCCCCCTAGGGGGCTTTGGCTACACCTTC
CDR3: CASSPLGGFGYTF

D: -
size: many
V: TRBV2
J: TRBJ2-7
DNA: TGTGCCACAACCGAACTACCGCGGGACGAGCAGTACTTC
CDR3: CATTELPRDEQYF

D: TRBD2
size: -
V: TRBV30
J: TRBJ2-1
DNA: TGTGCCTGGAGTCGAACTAGCGGGGGTCTTAGAGAGCAGCTCTTC
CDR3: CAWSRTSGGLREQLF

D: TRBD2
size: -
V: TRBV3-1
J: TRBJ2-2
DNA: TGTGCCAGCAGCCCTAGCGGGAGACCCTCCGGGGAGCTGTTTTTT
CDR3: CASSPSGRPSGELFF

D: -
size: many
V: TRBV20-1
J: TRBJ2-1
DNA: TGCAGTGCTAGAGGCGTTTCCAGCTCCTACAATGAGCAGTTCTTC
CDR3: CSARGVSSSYNEQFF

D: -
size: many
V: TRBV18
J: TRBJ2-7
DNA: TGTGCCAGCTCGTCCCAACCGGGACTCGTTTACGAGCAGTACTTC
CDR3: CASSSQPGLVYEQYF

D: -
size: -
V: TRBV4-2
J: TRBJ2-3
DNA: TGTGCCAGCAGCCAAGAGACAGGACTTACTTCTGGTGATACGCAGTATTTT
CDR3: CASSQETGLTSGDTQYF

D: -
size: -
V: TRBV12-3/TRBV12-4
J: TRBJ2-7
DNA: TGTGCCAGCAGTTTTGTGGCTTTGGGCGGGCAGTACTTC
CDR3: CASSFVALGGQYF

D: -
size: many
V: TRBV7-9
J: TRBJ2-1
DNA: TGTGCCAGCAGCGTCGGACACTTC
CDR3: CASSVGHF

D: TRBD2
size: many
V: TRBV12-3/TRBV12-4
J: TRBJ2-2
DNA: TGTGCCAGCAGTCCACGACAGCGGGGCGGGGAGCTGTTTTTT
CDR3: CASSPRQRGGELFF

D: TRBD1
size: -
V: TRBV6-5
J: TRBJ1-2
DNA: TGTGCCAGCAGTTACGGGACAGGGAGCGATAACTATGGCTACACCTTC
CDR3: CASSYGTGSDNYGYTF

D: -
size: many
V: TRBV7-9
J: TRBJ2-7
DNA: TGTGCCAGCACCTCGGGGATGGGGGGCACTCTCTCCTACGAGCAGTACTTC
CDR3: CASTSGMGGTLSYEQYF

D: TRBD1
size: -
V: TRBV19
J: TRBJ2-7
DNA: TGTGCCAGTAGTACCGGGACAGGGACTCAAGAGCAGTACTTC
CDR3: CASSTGTGTQEQYF

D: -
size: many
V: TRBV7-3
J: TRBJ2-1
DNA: TGTGCCAGCAGCCTCTACTCCTACAATGAGCAGTTCTTC
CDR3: CASSLYSYNEQFF

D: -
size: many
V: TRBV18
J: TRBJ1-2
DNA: TGTGCCAGCTCACCCGAGTCCGTTTTAGGCTACACCTTC
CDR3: CASSPESVLGYTF

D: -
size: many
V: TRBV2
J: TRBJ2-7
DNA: TGTGCCAGCAGTGAACGGGGTTCAGCCTACGAGCAGTACTTC
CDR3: CASSERGSAYEQYF

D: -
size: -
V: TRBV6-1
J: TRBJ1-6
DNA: TGTGCCAGCATCCTCCGGGGGGTTGGATCCTATAATTCACCCCTCCACTTT
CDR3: CASILRGVGSYNSPLHF

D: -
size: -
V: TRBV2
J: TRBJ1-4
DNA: TGTGCCAGCAGTGAAATGGGGGCTGAAAAACTGTTTTTT
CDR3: CASSEMGAEKLFF

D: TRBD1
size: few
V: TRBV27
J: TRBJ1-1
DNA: TGTGCCAGCAGGAGGGACAGCTCGTTCACGGGGACTGAAGCTTTCTTT
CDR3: CASRRDSSFTGTEAFF

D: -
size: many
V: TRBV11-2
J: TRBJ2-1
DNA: TGTGCCAGCAGCTTAGGGACTACCTCCTACAATGAGCAGTTCTTC
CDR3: CASSLGTTSYNEQFF

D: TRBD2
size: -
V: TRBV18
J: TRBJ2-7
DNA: TGTGCCAGCTCAGGGGTAGCGGGAGGATACGAGCAGTACTTC
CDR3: CASSGVAGGYEQYF

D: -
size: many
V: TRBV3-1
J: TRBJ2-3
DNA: TGTGCCAGCAGCCAAGATCTTGTACAGAGCACAGATACGCAGTATTTT
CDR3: CASSQDLVQSTDTQYF

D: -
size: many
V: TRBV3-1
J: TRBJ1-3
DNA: TGTGCCAGCAGCCAAGATTTGGCAGATGGAAACACCATATATTTT
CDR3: CASSQDLADGNTIYF

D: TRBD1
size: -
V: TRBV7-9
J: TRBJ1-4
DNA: TGTGCCAGCAGCTCACAGGGGTCGGGCGAAAAACTGTTTTTT
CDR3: CASSSQGSGEKLFF

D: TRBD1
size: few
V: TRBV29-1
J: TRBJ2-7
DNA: TGCAGCGCACGACAGGGGAGCGAGCAGTACTTC
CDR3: CSARQGSEQYF